Sequencing of this T cell receptor (beta chain) was carried out in a study of blood T cells in healthy people across ages. Concerning this clonotype: Its antigen is unidentified.

The second PCR ran about 6 to 12 cycles with a sample-barcoded 5' primer and J-beta primers. TCRdb ran MiXCR on the 5' RACE reads and lists one entry per CDR3 protein. This table has roughly 500,000 distinct CDR3 sequences, approximately 25% appearing once. Study outcomes and limitations: A roughly linear age-dependent decrease characterized TCR beta diversity per million T cells.

The V end was cut by 6 bases, the J end by 0 bases, with 11 bases between. Germline CDR1 and CDR2: SGHTA and FQGTGA. The CDR3 loop spans 14 amino acids. The sample was also reused in another study, on T cells of mothers and their children. That report notes: There were over 8.5 million TCR beta CDR3 reads from each mother and approximately 3 million from each child. It was related mother-child pairs that showed slightly higher overlap than unrelated pairs, without reaching significance.

The V and J genes are TRBV7-3 and TRBJ1-2; tentatively, D is TRBD1 (5 bases). This receptor was taken from a boy aged 5 to 17 in good health. Source material: blood. The CDR3 bases are TGTGCCAGCAGACCCGACAGCACTAACTATGGCTACACCTTC. Translated, it gives CASRPDSTNYGYTF.